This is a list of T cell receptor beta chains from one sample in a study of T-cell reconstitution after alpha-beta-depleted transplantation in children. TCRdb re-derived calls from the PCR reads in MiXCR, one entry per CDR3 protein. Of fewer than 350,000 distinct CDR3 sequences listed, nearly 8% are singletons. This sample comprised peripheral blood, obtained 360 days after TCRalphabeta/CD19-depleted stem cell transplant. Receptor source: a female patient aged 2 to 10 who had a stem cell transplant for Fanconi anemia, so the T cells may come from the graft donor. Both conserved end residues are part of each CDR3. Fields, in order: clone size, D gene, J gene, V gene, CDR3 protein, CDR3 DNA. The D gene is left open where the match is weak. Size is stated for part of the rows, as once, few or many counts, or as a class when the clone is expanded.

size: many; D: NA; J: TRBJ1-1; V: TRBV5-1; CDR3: CASSLPLGGNLNTEAFF; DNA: TGCGCCAGCAGCTTACCTCTCGGGGGCAACCTAAACACTGAAGCTTTCTTT
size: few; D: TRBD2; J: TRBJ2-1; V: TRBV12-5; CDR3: CASAFREGIEQFF; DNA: TGTGCTAGTGCCTTTCGGGAGGGAATTGAGCAGTTCTTC
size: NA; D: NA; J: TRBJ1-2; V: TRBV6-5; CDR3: CASSYSAGVKDGYTF; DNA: TGTGCCAGCAGTTACTCCGCAGGTGTTAAGGATGGCTACACCTTC
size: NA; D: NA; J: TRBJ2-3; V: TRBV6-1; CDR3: CASSEWKSDTQYF; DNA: TGTGCCAGCAGTGAATGGAAATCAGATACGCAGTATTTT
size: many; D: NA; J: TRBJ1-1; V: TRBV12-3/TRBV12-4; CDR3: CASQSPGNTEAFF; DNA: TGTGCCAGCCAATCCCCGGGGAACACTGAAGCTTTCTTT
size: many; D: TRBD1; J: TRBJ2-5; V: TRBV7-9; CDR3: CASSYRDREETQYF; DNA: TGTGCCAGCAGCTACCGGGACAGGGAAGAGACCCAGTACTTC
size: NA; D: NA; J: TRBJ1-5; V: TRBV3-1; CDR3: CASSQMGKKSQHF; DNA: TGTGCCAGCAGCCAGATGGGTAAGAAGTCCCAGCATTTT
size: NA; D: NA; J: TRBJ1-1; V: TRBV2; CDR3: CASSDEVEDAFF; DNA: TGTGCCAGCAGTGATGAGGTTGAGGATGCTTTCTTT
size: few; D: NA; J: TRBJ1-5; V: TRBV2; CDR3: CASSEAPGTNQPQHF; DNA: TGTGCCAGCAGTGAAGCCCCAGGGACGAATCAGCCCCAGCATTTT
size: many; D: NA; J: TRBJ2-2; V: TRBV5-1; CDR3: CASMGARNTGELFF; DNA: TGCGCCAGCATGGGGGCGAGGAACACCGGGGAGCTGTTTTTT
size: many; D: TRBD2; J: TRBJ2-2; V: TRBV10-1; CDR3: CASSVAGGPSGELFF; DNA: TGCGCCAGCAGTGTAGCGGGAGGGCCATCCGGGGAGCTGTTTTTT
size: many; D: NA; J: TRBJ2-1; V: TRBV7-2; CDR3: CASSYYGSPYNEQFF; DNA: TGTGCCAGCAGCTACTATGGGAGTCCCTACAATGAGCAGTTCTTC
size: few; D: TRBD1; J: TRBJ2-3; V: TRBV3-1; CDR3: CASSQYRDRGTDTQYF; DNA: TGTGCCAGCAGCCAGTACCGGGACAGGGGAACAGATACGCAGTATTTT
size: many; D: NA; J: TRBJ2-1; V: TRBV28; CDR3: CASSLSSSRYNEQFF; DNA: TGTGCCAGCAGTTTGTCGTCCAGCCGGTACAATGAGCAGTTCTTC
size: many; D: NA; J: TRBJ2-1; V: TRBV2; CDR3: CASSDRRGYYNEQFF; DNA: TGTGCCAGCAGTGATCGGCGGGGATACTACAATGAGCAGTTCTTC
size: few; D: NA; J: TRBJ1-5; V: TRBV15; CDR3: CATSRRGPQPQHF; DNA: TGTGCCACCAGCAGGAGGGGTCCTCAGCCCCAGCATTTT
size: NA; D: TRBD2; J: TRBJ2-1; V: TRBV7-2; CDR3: CASTSERGLSYNEQFF; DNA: TGTGCCAGCACCTCCGAGCGGGGGCTCTCCTACAATGAGCAGTTCTTC
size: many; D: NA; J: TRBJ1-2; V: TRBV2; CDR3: CASSDRVSRAYGYTF; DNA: TGTGCCAGCAGTGATAGGGTCAGCCGAGCCTATGGCTACACCTTC
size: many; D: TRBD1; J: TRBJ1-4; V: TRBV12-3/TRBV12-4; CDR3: CASSYWDRLNEKLFF; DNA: TGTGCCAGCAGTTATTGGGACAGATTGAATGAAAAACTGTTTTTT
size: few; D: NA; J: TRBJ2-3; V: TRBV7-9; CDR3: CASSWAISTDTQYF; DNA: TGTGCCAGCTCGTGGGCTATAAGCACAGATACGCAGTATTTT
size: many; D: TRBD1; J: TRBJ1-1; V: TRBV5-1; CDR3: CASSFTVDRAESFF; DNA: TGCGCCAGCAGCTTTACCGTGGACAGGGCCGAATCTTTCTTT
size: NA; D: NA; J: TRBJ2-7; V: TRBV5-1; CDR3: CASSLEWIYEQYF; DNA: TGCGCCAGCAGCTTGGAATGGATCTACGAGCAGTACTTC
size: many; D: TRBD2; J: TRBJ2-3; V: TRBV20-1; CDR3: CSASSSGSPLGDTQYF; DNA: TGCAGTGCTAGTAGCAGCGGGAGCCCCTTGGGAGATACGCAGTATTTT
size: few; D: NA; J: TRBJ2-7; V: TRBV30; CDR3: CAWSERIRHGELSYEQYF; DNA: TGTGCCTGGAGTGAAAGGATTAGGCATGGAGAACTCTCCTACGAGCAGTACTTC
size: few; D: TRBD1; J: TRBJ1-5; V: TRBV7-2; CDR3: CASRGTGGLNQPQHF; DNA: TGTGCCAGCAGAGGGACAGGGGGTCTCAATCAGCCCCAGCATTTT
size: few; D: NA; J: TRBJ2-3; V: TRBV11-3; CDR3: CASSLEREFTHRRTDTQYF; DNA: TGTGCCAGCAGCTTAGAACGGGAGTTTACCCACCGTCGCACAGATACGCAGTATTTT
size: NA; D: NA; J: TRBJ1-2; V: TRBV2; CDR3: CASTADSFGYTF; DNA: TGTGCCAGCACCGCCGACAGTTTCGGCTACACCTTC
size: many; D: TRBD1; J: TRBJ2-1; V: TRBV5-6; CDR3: CASSYRRTGVNEQFF; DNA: TGTGCCAGCAGCTATCGGAGGACAGGGGTAAATGAGCAGTTCTTC
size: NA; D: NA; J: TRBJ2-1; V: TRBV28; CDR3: CASRELGNNEQFF; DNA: TGTGCCAGCAGAGAACTAGGAAACAATGAGCAGTTCTTC
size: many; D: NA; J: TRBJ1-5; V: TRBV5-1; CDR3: CASSFGGTGMAEPQHF; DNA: TGCGCCAGCAGCTTCGGTGGTACAGGGATGGCCGAGCCCCAGCATTTT
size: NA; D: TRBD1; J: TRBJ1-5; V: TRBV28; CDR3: CASNQDRVYQPQHF; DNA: TGTGCCAGCAACCAGGACAGGGTCTATCAGCCCCAGCATTTT